This entry is about one TCR beta chain. Its antigen is not known. These data originate in a study of graft-versus-host responses after intestinal transplantation. Study as a whole: Transplants given to recipients were multivisceral, liver-intestinal, or isolated intestinal. Each recipient received anti-thymocyte globulin induction, then tacrolimus and steroids for approximately three years. Study-level points and caveats: Investigators detected GvH clones in recipient marrow, with some emerging earlier in ileum or blood. Declining HvG levels early post-transplant were linked to peak circulating GvH clone levels.

Germline CDR1 and CDR2: SNHLY and FYNNEI. The CDR3 is 13 residues long. V was pared by 7 bases and J by 8 bases, with 7 bases of the junction left unmatched. The data were produced by immunoSEQ multiplex PCR, yet TCRdb's version contains in-frame clones alone and is incomplete. This sample yields approximately 130,000 clones, of which approximately 94% are seen a single time; roughly 0.17% belongs to the top ten. The sequencing here drew on unstimulated CD4+ T cells sorted from spleen or lymph node cells, taken before intestinal transplant. The sequence came from a human donor who received an intestinal transplant. The chain couples TRBV2 to TRBJ1-4, with 7 bases matching TRBD1. CDR3 amino acids: CASNRQGSEKLFF. Written as DNA, the CDR3 is TGTGCCAGCAATCGACAGGGTTCGGAAAAACTGTTTTTT.